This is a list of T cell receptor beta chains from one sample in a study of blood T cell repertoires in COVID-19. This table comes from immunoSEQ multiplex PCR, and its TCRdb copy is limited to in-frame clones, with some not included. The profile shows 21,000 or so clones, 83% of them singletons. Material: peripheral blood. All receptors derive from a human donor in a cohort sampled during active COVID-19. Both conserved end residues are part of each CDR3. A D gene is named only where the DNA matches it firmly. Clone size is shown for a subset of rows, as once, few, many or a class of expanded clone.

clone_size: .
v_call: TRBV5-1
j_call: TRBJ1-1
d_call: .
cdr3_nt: TGCGCCAGCAGCTCTCAGGGGCAGAACACTGAAGCTTTCTTT
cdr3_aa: CASSSQGQNTEAFF

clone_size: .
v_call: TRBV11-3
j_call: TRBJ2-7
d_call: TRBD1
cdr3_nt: TGTGCCAGCAGCTTAAAACAGGGGCCTATCTACGAGCAGTACTTC
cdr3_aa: CASSLKQGPIYEQYF

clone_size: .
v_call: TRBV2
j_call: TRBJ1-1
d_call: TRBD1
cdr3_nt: TGTGCCAGCAGGCCGGACAGGGACACTGAAGCTTTCTTT
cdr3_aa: CASRPDRDTEAFF

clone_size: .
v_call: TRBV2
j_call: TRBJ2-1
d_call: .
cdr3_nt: TGTGCCAGCAGTCGAGGGTTCGGCTCCTACAATGAGCAGTTCTTC
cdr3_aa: CASSRGFGSYNEQFF

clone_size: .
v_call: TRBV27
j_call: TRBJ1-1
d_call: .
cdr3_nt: TGTGCCAGCAGTTTATCAAGAGGGAATGAAGCTTTCTTT
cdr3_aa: CASSLSRGNEAFF

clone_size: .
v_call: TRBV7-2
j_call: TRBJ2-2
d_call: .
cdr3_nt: TGTGCCAGCAGCTTATCAGGGGCGAACACCGGGGAGCTGTTTTTT
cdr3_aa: CASSLSGANTGELFF

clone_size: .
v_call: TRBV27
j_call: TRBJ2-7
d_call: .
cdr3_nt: TGTGCCAGCAGGCTCAGACAGGCGACCTACGAGCAGTACTTC
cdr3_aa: CASRLRQATYEQYF

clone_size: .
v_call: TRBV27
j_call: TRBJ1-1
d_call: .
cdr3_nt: TGTGCCCCACGGAGAGCTTTCTTT
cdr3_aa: CAPRRAFF

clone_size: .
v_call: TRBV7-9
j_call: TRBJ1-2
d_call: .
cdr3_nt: TGTGCCAGCAGCCAGACAGGTTTCGGAGGCTACACCTTC
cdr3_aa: CASSQTGFGGYTF

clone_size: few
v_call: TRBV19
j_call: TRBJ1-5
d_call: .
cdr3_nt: TGTGCCAGTAGTATAGAGGCAGGGCCTAATCAGCCCCAGCATTTT
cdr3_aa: CASSIEAGPNQPQHF

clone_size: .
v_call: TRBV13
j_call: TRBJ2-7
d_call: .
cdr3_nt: TGTGCCAGCAGCCCGAGTTTTGCCTACGAGCAGTACTTC
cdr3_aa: CASSPSFAYEQYF